The clone carrying this T cell receptor (beta chain) was seen only a few times. Germline CDR1 reads DFQATT; CDR2 reads SNEGSKA (reference sequence). This CDR3 comprises 13 residues. The V end was cut by 7 bases, the J end by 1 base, with 11 bases between. Library preparation (for TCRbeta) was performed with unique molecular identifiers. Each CDR3 protein gets one entry after TCRdb re-called the PCR reads with MiXCR. Of 200,000 to 300,000 distinct CDR3 sequences in the sample, approximately 12% were seen once. The entry originates in a study of T-cell reconstitution after alpha-beta-depleted transplantation in children.

This sequence was found in a human donor who donated a stem cell graft to a child with acute lymphoblastic leukemia. The sequencing used PBMCs from the stem cell graft donor, collected from the stem cell graft. The J gene is TRBJ1-5, the V gene TRBV20-1, with D maybe TRBD1 (5 bases). The CDR3: CSVHGASNQPQHF. CDR3 coding DNA: TGCAGTGTCCACGGGGCGAGCAATCAGCCCCAGCATTTT.